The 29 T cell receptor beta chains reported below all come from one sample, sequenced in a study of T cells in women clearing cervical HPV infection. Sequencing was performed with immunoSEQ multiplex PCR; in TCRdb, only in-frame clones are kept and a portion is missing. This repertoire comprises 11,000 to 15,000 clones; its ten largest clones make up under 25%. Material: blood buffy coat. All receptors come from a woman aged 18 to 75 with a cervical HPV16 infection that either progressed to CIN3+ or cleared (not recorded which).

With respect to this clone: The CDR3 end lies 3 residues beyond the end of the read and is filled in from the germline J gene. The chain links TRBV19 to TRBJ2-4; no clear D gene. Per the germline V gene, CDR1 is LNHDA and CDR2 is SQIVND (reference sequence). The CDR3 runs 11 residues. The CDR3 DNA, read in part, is TGTGCCAGTAGTAAGGGCTATGGT. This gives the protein CASSKGYG. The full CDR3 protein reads CASSKGYGQYF. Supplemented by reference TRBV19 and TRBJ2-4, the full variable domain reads DGGITQSPKYLFRKEGQNVTLSCEQNLNHDAMYWYRQDPGQGLRLIYYSQIVNDFQKGDIAEGYSVSREKKESFPLTVTSAQKNPTAFYLCASSKGYGQYFGAGTRLSVL.

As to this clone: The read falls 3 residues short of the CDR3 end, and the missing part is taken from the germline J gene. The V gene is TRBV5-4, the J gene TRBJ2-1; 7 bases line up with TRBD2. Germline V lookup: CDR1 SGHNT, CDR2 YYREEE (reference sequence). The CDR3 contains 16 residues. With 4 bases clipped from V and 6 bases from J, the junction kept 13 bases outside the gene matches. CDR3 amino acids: CASSGAQPGGSNEQFF. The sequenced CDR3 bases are TGTGCCAGCAGCGGGGCGCAACCGGGGGGAAGCAATGAG.

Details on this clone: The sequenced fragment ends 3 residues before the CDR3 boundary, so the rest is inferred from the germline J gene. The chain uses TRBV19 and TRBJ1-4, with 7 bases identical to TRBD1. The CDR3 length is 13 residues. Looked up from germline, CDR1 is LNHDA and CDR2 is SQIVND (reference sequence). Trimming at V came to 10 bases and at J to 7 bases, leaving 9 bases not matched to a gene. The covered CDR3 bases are TGTGCCACTACGGGACAGCTAGGTGAAAAA. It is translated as CATTGQLGEK. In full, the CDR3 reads CATTGQLGEKLFF.

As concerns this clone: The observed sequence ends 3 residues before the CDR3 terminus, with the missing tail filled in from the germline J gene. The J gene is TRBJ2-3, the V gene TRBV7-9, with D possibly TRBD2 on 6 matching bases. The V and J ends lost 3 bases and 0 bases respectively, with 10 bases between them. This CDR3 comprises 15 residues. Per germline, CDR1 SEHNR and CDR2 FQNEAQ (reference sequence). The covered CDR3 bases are TGTGCCAGCAGCTTTAGCGGCATCAGCACAGATACG. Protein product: CASSFSGISTDT. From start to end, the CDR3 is CASSFSGISTDTQYF.

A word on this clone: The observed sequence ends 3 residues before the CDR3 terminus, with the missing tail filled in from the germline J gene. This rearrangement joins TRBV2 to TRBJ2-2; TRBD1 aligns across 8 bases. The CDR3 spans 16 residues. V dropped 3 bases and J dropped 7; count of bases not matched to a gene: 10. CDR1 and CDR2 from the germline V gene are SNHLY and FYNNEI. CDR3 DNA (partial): TGTGCCAGCAGTGACAGGGGGCCGCGGACACTCGGGGAG. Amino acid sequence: CASSDRGPRTLGE. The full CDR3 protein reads CASSDRGPRTLGELFF.

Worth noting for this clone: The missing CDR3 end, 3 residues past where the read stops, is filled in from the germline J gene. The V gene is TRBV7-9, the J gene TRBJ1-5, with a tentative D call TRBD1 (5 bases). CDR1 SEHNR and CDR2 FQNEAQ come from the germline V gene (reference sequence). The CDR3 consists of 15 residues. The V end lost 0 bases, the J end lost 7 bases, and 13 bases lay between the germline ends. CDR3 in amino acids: CASSLAGGGAQPQHF. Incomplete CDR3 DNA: TGTGCCAGCAGCTTAGCGGGGGGAGGGGCCCAGCCC.

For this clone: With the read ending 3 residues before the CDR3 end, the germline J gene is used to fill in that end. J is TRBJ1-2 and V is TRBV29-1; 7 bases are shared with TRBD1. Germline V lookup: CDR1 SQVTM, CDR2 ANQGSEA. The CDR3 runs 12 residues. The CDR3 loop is CSAWDSRWGYTF. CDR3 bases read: TGCAGCGCCTGGGACAGCCGCTGGGGC.

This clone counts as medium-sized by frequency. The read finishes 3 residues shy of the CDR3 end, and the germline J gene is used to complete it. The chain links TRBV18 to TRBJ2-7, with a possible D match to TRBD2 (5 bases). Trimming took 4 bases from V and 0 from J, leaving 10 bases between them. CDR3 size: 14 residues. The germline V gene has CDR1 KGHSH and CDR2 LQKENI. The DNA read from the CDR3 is TGTGCCAGCTCACGGGAGCGGAGCTCCTACGAG. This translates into CASSRERSSYE. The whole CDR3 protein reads CASSRERSSYEQYF.

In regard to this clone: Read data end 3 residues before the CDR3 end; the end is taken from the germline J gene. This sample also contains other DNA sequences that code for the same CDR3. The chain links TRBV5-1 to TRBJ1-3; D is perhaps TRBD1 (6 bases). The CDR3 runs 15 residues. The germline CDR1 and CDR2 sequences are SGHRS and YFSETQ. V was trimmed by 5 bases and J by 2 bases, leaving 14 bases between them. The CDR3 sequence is CASSVGQRPGNTIYF. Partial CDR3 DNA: TGCGCCAGCAGTGTTGGACAGAGACCTGGAAACACC.

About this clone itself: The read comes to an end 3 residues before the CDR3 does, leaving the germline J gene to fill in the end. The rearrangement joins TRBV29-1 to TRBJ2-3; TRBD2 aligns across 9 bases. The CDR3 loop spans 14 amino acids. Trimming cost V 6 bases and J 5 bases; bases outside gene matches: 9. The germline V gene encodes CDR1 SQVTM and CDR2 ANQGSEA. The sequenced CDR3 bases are TGCAGCGTAGACCTAGCGGGGTGGGGAGATACG. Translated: CSVDLAGWGDT. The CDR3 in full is CSVDLAGWGDTQYF.

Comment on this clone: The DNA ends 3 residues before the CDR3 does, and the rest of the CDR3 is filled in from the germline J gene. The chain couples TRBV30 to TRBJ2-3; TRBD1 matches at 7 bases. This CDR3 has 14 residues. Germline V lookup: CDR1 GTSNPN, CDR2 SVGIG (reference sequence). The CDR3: CAWSPGTAGQPQYF. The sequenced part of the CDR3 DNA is TGTGCCTGGAGTCCCGGGACAGCCGGTCAGCCG.

The CDR3 bases that were read are TGTGCCAGCAGTGAAACAGGGGTAACTGAA. It translates to CASSETGVTE. The entire CDR3 protein reads CASSETGVTEAFF. The chain joins TRBV2 to TRBJ1-1, with 7 bases aligning to TRBD1. The read stops 3 residues short of the end of the CDR3; the missing end is completed from the germline J gene. Per the germline V gene, CDR1 is SNHLY and CDR2 is FYNNEI. This CDR3 has 13 amino acids. Unmatched junction bases numbered 2, after V lost 2 bases and J lost 5 bases.

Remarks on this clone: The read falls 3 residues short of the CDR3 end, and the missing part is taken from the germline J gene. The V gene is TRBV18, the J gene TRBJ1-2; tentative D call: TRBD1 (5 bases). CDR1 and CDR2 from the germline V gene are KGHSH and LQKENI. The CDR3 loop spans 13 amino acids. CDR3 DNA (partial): TGTGCCAGCTCACCAGGGGAGACAGATACC. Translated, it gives CASSPGETDT. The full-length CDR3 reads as CASSPGETDTYTF.

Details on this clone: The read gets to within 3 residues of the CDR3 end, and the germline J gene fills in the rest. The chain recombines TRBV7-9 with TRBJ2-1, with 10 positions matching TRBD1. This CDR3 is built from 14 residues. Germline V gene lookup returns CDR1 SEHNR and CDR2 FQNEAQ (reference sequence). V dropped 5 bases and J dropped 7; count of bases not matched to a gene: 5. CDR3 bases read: TGTGCCAGCAGCGACAGGGGGCAGGGGAATGAG. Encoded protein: CASSDRGQGNE. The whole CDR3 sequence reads CASSDRGQGNEQFF.

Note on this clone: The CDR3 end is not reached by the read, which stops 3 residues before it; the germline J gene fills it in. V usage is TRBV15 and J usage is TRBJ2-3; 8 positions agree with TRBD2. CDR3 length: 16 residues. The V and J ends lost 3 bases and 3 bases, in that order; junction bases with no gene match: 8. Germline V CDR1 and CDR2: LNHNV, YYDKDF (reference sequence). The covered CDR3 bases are TGTGCCACCAGCAGGGGACTAGATGGGAGAACAGATACG. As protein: CATSRGLDGRTDT. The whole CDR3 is CATSRGLDGRTDTQYF.

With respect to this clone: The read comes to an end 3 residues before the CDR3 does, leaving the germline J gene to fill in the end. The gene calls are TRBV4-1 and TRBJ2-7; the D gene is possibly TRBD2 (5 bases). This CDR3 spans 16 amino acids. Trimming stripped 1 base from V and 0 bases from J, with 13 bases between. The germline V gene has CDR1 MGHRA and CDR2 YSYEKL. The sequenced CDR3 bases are TGCGCCAGCAGCCAAGTACTAGTCGTTTCCTCCTACGAG. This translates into CASSQVLVVSSYE. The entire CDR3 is CASSQVLVVSSYEQYF.

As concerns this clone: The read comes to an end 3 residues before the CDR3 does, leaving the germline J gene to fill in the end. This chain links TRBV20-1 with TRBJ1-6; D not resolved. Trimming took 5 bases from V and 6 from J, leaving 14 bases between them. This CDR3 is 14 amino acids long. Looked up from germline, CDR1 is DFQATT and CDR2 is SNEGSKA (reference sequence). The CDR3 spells CSAPRFEGNSPLHF. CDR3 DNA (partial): TGCAGTGCTCCACGTTTCGAGGGTAATTCACCC.

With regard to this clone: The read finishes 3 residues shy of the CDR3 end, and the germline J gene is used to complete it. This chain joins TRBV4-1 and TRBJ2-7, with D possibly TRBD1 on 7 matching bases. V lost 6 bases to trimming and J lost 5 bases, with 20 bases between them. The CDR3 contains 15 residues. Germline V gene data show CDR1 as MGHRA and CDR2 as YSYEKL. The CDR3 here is CASRDFRGASDEQYF. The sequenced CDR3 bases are TGCGCCAGCAGGGATTTCAGGGGGGCGTCCGACGAG.

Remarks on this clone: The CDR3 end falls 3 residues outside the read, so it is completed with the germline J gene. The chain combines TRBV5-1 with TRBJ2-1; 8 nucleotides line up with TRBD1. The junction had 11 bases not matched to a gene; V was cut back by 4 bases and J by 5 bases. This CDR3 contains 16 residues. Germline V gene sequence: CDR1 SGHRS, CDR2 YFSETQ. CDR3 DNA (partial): TGCGCCAGCAGCAAGGCGAGGGAGACAGGGGACAATGAG. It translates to CASSKARETGDNE. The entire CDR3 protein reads CASSKARETGDNEQFF.

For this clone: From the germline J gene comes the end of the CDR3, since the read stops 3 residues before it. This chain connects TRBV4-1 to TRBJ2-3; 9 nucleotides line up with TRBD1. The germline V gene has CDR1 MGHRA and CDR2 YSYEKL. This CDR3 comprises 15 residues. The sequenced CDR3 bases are TGCGCCAGCAGCATAACAGGGGGCGCAGGTCAGCCG. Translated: CASSITGGAGQP. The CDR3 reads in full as CASSITGGAGQPQYF.

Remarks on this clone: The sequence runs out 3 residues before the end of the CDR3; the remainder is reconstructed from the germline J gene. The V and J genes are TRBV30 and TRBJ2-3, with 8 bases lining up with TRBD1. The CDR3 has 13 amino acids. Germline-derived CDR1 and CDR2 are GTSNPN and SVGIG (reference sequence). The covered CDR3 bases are TGTGCCTGGAGTCCCAGGGGGCCTCAGCCG. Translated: CAWSPRGPQP. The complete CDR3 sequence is CAWSPRGPQPQYF.

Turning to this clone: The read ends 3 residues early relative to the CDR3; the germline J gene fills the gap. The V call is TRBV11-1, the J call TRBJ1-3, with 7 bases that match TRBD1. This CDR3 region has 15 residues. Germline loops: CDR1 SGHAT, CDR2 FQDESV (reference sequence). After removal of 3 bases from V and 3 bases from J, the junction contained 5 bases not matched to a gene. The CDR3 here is CASSFGRGLGNTIYF. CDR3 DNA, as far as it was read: TGTGCCAGCAGCTTCGGAAGGGGGCTTGGAAACACC.

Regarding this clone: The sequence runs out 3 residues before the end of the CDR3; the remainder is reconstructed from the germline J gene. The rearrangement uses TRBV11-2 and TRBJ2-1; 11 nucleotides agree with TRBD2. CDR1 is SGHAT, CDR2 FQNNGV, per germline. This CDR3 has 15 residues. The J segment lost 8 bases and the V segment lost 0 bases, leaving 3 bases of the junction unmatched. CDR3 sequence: CASSLETSGGYEQFF. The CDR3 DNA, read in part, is TGTGCCAGCAGCTTAGAAACTAGCGGGGGTTATGAG.

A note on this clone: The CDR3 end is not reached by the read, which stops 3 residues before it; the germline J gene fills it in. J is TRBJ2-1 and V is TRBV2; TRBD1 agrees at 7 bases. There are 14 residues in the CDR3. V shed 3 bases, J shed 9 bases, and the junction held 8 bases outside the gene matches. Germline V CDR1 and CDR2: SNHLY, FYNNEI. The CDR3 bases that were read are TGTGCCAGCAGTGAGGAGACAGGGACATCTGAG. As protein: CASSEETGTSE. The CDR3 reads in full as CASSEETGTSEQFF.

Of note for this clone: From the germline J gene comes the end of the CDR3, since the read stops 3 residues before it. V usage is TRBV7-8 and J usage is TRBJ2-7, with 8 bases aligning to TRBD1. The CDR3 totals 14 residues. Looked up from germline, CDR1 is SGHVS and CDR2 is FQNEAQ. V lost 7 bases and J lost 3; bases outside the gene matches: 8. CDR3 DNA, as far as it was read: TGTGCCAGCACCGACAGGGGACGAGGCTACGAG. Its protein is CASTDRGRGYE. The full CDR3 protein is CASTDRGRGYEQYF.

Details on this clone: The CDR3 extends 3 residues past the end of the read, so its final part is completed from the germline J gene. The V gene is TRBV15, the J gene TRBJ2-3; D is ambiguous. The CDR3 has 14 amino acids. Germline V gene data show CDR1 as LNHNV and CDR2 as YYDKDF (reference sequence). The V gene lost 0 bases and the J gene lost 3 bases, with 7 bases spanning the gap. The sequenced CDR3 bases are TGTGCCACCAGCAGAGACCGAGCGACAGATACG. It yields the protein CATSRDRATDT. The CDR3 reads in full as CATSRDRATDTQYF.

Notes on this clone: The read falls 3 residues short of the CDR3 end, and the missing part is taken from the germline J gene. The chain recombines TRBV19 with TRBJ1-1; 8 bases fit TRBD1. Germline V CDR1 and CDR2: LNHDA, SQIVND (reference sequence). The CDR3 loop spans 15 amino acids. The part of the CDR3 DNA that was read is TGTGCCAGTATCGCCGGGACAGGCAGAACAGATACG. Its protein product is CASIAGTGRTDT. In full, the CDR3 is CASIAGTGRTDTAFF.

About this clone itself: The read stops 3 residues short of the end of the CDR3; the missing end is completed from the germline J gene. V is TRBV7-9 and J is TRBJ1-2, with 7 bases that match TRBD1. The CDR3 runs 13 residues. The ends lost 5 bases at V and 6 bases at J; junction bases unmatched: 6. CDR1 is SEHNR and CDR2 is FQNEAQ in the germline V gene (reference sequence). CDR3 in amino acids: CASSDSGGNGYTF. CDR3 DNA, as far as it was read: TGTGCCAGCAGCGATTCAGGGGGGAATGGC. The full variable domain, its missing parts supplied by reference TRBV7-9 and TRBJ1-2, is DTGVSQNPRHKITKRGQNVTFRCDPISEHNRLYWYRQTLGQGPEFLTYFQNEAQLEKSRLLSDRFSAERPKGSFSTLEIQRTEQGDSAMYLCASSDSGGNGYTFGSGTRLTVV.

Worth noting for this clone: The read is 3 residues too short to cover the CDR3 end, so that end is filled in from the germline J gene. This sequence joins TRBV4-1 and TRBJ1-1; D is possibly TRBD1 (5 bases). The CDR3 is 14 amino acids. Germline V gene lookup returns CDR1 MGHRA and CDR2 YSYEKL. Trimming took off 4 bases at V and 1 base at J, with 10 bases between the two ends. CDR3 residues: CASSRQLGNTEAFF. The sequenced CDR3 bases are TGCGCCAGCAGCCGACAGTTGGGGAACACTGAA.